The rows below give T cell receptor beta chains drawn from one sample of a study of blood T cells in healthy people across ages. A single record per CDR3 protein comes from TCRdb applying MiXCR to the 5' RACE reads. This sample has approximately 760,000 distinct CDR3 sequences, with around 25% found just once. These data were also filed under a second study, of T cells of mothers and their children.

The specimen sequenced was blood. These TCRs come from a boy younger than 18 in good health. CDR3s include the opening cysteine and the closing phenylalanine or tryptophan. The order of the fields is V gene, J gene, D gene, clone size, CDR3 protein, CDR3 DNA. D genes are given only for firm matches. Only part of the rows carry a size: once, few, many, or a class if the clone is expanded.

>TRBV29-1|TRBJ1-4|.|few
CSALYEKLLF
TGCAGCGCCCTTTATGAAAAACTGCTTTTT
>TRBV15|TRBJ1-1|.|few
CATSISIDTEAFF
TGTGCCACCAGCATTTCAATCGACACTGAAGCTTTCTTT
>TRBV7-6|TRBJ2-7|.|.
CASSLAETGYEQYF
TGTGCCAGCAGCTTAGCCGAGACAGGTTACGAGCAGTACTTC
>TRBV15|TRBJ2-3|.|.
CATSRARDTQYTDTQYF
TGTGCCACCAGCAGAGCCCGGGACACACAATACACAGATACGCAGTATTTT
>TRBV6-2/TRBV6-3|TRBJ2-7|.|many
CASRRVGGLSYEQYF
TGTGCCAGCAGACGCGTGGGGGGACTCTCCTACGAGCAGTACTTC
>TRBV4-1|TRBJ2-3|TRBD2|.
CASSPGTSRSVRDTQYF
TGCGCCAGCAGCCCCGGGACTAGCCGGAGTGTTAGAGATACGCAGTATTTT
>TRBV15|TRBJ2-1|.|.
CATGRRGPNEQFF
TGTGCCACCGGCCGGCGGGGGCCGAATGAGCAGTTCTTC
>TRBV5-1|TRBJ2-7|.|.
CASSLAKGAQNYEQYF
TGCGCCAGCAGCTTGGCCAAGGGCGCCCAGAACTACGAGCAGTACTTC
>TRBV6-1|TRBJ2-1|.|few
CASIKRDIYNEQFF
TGTGCCAGCATAAAAAGGGACATTTACAATGAGCAGTTCTTC
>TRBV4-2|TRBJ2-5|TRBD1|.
CASSQSAGQGVETQYF
TGTGCCAGCAGCCAATCAGCGGGACAGGGGGTAGAGACCCAGTACTTC
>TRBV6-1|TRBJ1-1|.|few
CASDGPSNTEAFF
TGTGCCAGCGACGGACCGTCGAACACTGAAGCTTTCTTT
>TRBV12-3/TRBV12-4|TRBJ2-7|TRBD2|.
CASSSAGDPYSEQYF
TGTGCCAGCAGTTCAGCGGGGGACCCTTATAGCGAGCAGTACTTC
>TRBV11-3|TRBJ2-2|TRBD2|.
CASSLSLAGTGELFF
TGTGCCAGCAGCTTATCCCTAGCGGGGACCGGGGAGCTGTTTTTT
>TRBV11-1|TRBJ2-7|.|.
CASSSSDGSYEQYF
TGTGCCAGCAGCAGCTCGGACGGCTCCTACGAGCAGTACTTC
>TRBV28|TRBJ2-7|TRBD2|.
CASSHDSGSSYEQYF
TGTGCCAGCAGTCACGATAGCGGGAGCTCCTACGAGCAGTACTTC
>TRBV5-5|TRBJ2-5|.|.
CASTPPGQETQYF
TGTGCCAGCACCCCACCCGGACAAGAGACCCAGTACTTC
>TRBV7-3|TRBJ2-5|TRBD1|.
CASSLGTGGSAQYF
TGTGCCAGCAGCTTAGGAACAGGGGGTTCGGCCCAGTACTTC
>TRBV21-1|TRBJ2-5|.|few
CASSKAADRGETQYF
TGTGCCAGCAGCAAAGCTGCCGACAGGGGGGAGACCCAGTACTTC
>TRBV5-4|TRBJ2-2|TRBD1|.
CASSSQGADTGELFF
TGTGCCAGCAGCTCACAGGGGGCGGACACCGGGGAGCTGTTTTTT
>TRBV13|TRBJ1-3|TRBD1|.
CASSSRGLGNTIYF
TGTGCCAGCAGCAGCAGGGGGCTTGGAAACACCATATATTTT
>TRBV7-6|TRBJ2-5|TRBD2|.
CASSSGLTKETQYF
TGTGCCAGCAGCTCGGGACTAACCAAAGAGACCCAGTACTTC
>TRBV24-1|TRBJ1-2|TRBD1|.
CATSDVQGARTSGYTF
TGTGCCACCAGTGATGTTCAGGGGGCTAGGACAAGCGGCTACACCTTC
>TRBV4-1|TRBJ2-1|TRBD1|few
CASSNQGDEQFF
TGCGCCAGCAGCAACCAGGGGGATGAGCAGTTCTTC
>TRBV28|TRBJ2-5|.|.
CASRDWDGQETQYF
TGTGCCAGCAGAGACTGGGACGGCCAAGAGACCCAGTACTTC
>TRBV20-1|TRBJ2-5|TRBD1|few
CSARDHRGLETQYF
TGCAGTGCTAGAGATCACAGGGGCTTGGAGACCCAGTACTTC
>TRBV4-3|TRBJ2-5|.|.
CASSQEVRQSETQYF
TGCGCCAGCAGCCAAGAGGTTCGACAGTCGGAGACCCAGTACTTC
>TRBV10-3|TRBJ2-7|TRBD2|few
CAISGGLAGVYEQYF
TGTGCCATCAGTGGGGGACTAGCGGGGGTCTACGAGCAGTACTTC
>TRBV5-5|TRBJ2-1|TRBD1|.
CASSLGRGQGYNEQFF
TGTGCCAGCAGCTTGGGCCGGGGACAGGGCTACAATGAGCAGTTCTTC
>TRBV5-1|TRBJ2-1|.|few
CASSLGGTLYNEQFF
TGCGCCAGCAGCTTGGGCGGGACACTATACAATGAGCAGTTCTTC
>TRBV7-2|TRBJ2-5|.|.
CASSLASAGGPSMETQYF
TGTGCCAGCAGCTTAGCCTCGGCCGGGGGACCCTCAATGGAGACCCAGTACTTC
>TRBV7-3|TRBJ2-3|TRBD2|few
CASSLSTSGSSDTQYF
TGTGCCAGCAGCTTAAGCACTAGCGGGAGTTCAGATACGCAGTATTTT
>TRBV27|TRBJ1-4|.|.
CASRIGGAPNEKLFF
TGTGCCAGCAGAATTGGGGGGGCACCTAATGAAAAACTGTTTTTT
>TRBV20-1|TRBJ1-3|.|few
CSARYRAGGNTIYF
TGCAGTGCTAGATACAGGGCGGGTGGAAACACCATATATTTT
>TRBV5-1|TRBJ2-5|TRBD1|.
CASSAGTDQETQYF
TGCGCCAGCAGCGCTGGGACAGACCAAGAGACCCAGTACTTC
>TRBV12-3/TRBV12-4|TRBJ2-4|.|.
CASSWGMGVNIQYF
TGTGCCAGCAGTTGGGGAATGGGTGTGAACATTCAGTACTTC
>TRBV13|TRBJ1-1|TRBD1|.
CASSVNRGSRTEAFF
TGTGCCAGCAGCGTTAACAGGGGATCGCGGACTGAAGCTTTCTTT
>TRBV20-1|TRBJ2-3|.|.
CSAREATDTQYF
TGCAGTGCTAGAGAGGCCACAGATACGCAGTATTTT
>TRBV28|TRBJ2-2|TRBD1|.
CASRGPGQVAAGELFF
TGTGCCAGCAGGGGACCGGGACAGGTGGCCGCCGGGGAGCTGTTTTTT
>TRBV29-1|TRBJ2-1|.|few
CSVRFGSYNEQFF
TGCAGCGTCCGTTTCGGCTCCTACAATGAGCAGTTCTTC
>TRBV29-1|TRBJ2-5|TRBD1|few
CSVPDRGFQETQYF
TGCAGCGTTCCGGACAGGGGATTCCAAGAGACCCAGTACTTC
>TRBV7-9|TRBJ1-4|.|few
CASSLQPGHHNEKLFF
TGTGCCAGCAGCTTACAACCGGGACATCATAATGAAAAACTGTTTTTT
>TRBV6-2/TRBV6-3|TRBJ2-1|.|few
CASSPPGLGPNEQFF
TGTGCCAGCAGCCCGCCGGGGTTGGGCCCCAATGAGCAGTTCTTC